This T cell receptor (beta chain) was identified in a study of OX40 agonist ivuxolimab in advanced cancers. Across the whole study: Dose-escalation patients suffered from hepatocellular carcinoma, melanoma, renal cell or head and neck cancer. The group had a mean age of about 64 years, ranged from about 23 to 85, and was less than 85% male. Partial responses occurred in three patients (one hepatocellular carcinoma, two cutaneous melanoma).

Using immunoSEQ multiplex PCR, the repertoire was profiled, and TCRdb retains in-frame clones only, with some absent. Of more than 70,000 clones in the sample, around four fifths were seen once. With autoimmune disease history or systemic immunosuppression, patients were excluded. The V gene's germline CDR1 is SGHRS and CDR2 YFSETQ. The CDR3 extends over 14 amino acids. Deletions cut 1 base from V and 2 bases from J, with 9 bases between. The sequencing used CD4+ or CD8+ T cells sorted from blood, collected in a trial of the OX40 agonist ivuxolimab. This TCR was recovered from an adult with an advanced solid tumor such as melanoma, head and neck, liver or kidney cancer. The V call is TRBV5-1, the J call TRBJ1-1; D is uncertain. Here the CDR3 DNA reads TGCGCCAGCAGCTTGAGATCCGGAAACACTGAAGCTTTCTTT. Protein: CASSLRSGNTEAFF.